Shown below are 24 T cell receptor beta chains from a single sample sequenced in a study of blood T cells in healthy people across ages. Next came a second PCR, run for about 6 to 11 cycles, which used a sample-barcoded 5' primer along with a J-beta primer mix. From the 5' RACE reads, TCRdb called clonotypes with MiXCR, one entry per CDR3 protein. This table has roughly 2 million distinct CDR3 sequences, roughly 50% appearing once. The sequenced material came from blood. These receptors were collected from a woman aged 40 to 49 in good health.

This clonotype appeared a few times. The chain has TRBV29-1 and TRBJ2-4; weak D call: TRBD1 (6 bases). Germline loops: CDR1 SQVTM, CDR2 ANQGSEA. CDR3 length equals 13 residues. The V gene lost 0 bases and the J gene lost 15 bases, with 18 bases spanning the gap. CDR3: CSVEDPQGRGWYF. The CDR3 nucleotides are TGCAGCGTTGAAGATCCACAGGGCCGAGGGTGGTACTTC.

The rearrangement links TRBV28 to TRBJ2-5; 12 bases map to TRBD2. The CDR3 runs to 16 residues. Trimming at V came to 5 bases and at J to 2 bases, leaving 6 bases not matched to a gene. Germline assignment: CDR1 MDHEN and CDR2 SYDVKM. The CDR3 sequence is CASSQLAGGRQETQYF. The CDR3 DNA follows: TGTGCCAGCAGTCAACTAGCGGGGGGACGACAAGAGACCCAGTACTTC.

The chain carries TRBV28 and TRBJ1-2; D call uncertain. Trimming shortened V by 6 bases and J by 5 bases, and 13 bases separated the two germline ends. The CDR3 totals 13 residues. The germline V gene encodes CDR1 MDHEN and CDR2 SYDVKM. The CDR3 here is CASSKGLTYGYTF. In nucleotides, the CDR3 is TGTGCCAGCAGCAAAGGACTCACGTATGGCTACACCTTC.

This clonotype appeared a few times. The V call is TRBV7-2, the J call TRBJ2-7; 11 bases fit TRBD1. The last part of the DNA fits TRBJ2-4 better; the J call may be wrong. CDR3 length: 16 residues. Germline lookup yields CDR1 SGHTA and CDR2 FQGNSA. The CDR3 coding sequence is TGTGCCAGCAGCTTAGTTGGACAGGGGGCGAGGAACATTCAGTACTTC. Protein sequence: CASSLVGQGARNIQYF.

In its sample, this clonotype was seen a few times. The chain combines TRBV7-8 with TRBJ2-5; no firm D call. This CDR3 is built from 17 residues. With 3 bases removed from V and 1 base from J, the gap between germline ends came to 18 bases. CDR1 is SGHVS and CDR2 is FQNEAQ in the germline V gene. CDR3 in amino acids: CASSLGLGRLLQETQYF. DNA of the CDR3: TGTGCCAGCAGCTTGGGCCTAGGGCGGCTCCTCCAAGAGACCCAGTACTTC.

This clonotype was recorded a few times. This rearrangement joins TRBV6-6 to TRBJ2-6; D is possibly TRBD1 (6 bases). V was cut by 6 bases and J by 3 bases, with 15 bases left in between. Germline loops: CDR1 MNHNY, CDR2 SVGAGI (reference sequence). The CDR3 has 16 amino acids. The CDR3 DNA is TGTGCCAGCAGCCCACAGGGTCCAAGTGGGGCCAACGTCCTGACTTTC. Translating gives CASSPQGPSGANVLTF.

Written as DNA, the CDR3 is TGTGCCAGCAGAAAAAGGACAGTTTACGAGCAGTACTTC. It specifies CASRKRTVYEQYF. The rearrangement links TRBV6-1 to TRBJ2-7; maybe TRBD1 (6 bases). CDR3 length equals 13 residues. V was cut by 6 bases and J by 4 bases, with 13 bases left in between. Germline CDR1 reads MNHNS; CDR2 reads SASEGT.

V usage is TRBV25-1 and J usage is TRBJ2-5; D not resolved. This CDR3 has 12 residues. Germline V gene lookup returns CDR1 MGHDK and CDR2 SYGVNS. The V and J ends lost 3 bases and 7 bases respectively, with 9 bases between them. As DNA, the CDR3 is TGTGCCAGCAGTGAGTCCCCCCCGACCCAGTACTTC. Amino acids: CASSESPPTQYF.

This rearrangement joins TRBV7-2 to TRBJ2-1; 7 bases are shared with TRBD1. V gave up 5 bases and J gave up 8 bases; unmatched junction bases: 12. The germline V gene has CDR1 SGHTA and CDR2 FQGNSA. The CDR3 has 15 residues. The CDR3: CASSPQGSTTDEQFF. CDR3 sequence (DNA): TGTGCCAGCAGCCCACAGGGGTCTACAACGGATGAGCAGTTCTTC.

This clonotype was found once. CDR3 nucleotides: TGTGCCAGCAGCAAAACTCGACTAGCGGGGGAAGAGACCCAGTACTTC. It is translated as CASSKTRLAGEETQYF. The chain carries TRBV7-8 and TRBJ2-5; 12 bases align to TRBD2. The germline V gene has CDR1 SGHVS and CDR2 FQNEAQ. V trimming: 5 bases; J trimming: 3 bases; junction bases outside the gene matches: 7. CDR3 length equals 16 residues.

This clonotype appeared a single time. This chain joins TRBV6-2 or TRBV6-3 and TRBJ1-1; D gene uncertain. Deletions cut 3 bases from V and 5 bases from J, with 10 bases between. The CDR3 contains 13 residues. Germline lookup yields CDR1 MNHEY and CDR2 SVGEGT. As DNA, the CDR3 is TGTGCCAGCAGTTATATTGGGAAGACTGAAGCTTTCTTT. It codes for CASSYIGKTEAFF.

This clonotype has at least ten counts. The gene calls are TRBV29-1 and TRBJ2-4; 10 bases match TRBD2. Germline V lookup: CDR1 SQVTM, CDR2 ANQGSEA. The CDR3 spans 14 residues. V lost 2 bases, J lost 6 bases, and 4 bases stayed unmatched. The chain's CDR3 is CSVETSGVVNIQYF. CDR3 nucleotide sequence: TGCAGCGTTGAAACTAGCGGGGTAGTAAACATTCAGTACTTC.

This clonotype was seen only a few times. The rearrangement uses TRBV7-9 and TRBJ2-1, with 7 bases fitting TRBD2. The CDR3 runs to 15 residues. Germline-derived CDR1 and CDR2 are SEHNR and FQNEAQ (reference sequence). V gave up 8 bases and J gave up 5 bases; unmatched junction bases: 12. The CDR3 region has the DNA TGTGCCAGCCCGGAGGTGGGACTACAAAACAATGAGCAGTTCTTC. Translating gives CASPEVGLQNNEQFF.

The gene calls are TRBV6-1 and TRBJ1-2, with D possibly being TRBD1 (5 bases). V lost 4 bases and J lost 2, with 14 bases in between. Germline CDR1 reads MNHNS; CDR2 reads SASEGT. The CDR3 has 15 residues. The CDR3 region has the DNA TGTGCCAGCAGTGGAGCAATTAGGGGAAACTATGGCTACACCTTC. Amino acid sequence: CASSGAIRGNYGYTF.

The chain employs TRBV20-1 and TRBJ2-4; no reliable D call. The better agreement between TRBJ2-7 and the DNA end casts doubt on the J call. This CDR3 spans 12 amino acids. Germline V gene data show CDR1 as DFQATT and CDR2 as SNEGSKA (reference sequence). Here the CDR3 reads CSAPDNYYEQYF. The CDR3 DNA sequence: TGCAGTGCCCCCGACAACTACTACGAGCAGTACTTC.

The rearrangement uses TRBV20-1 and TRBJ1-5, with 9 bases fitting TRBD1. J lost 5 bases, V lost 6 bases, and 8 bases had no gene match. The CDR3 has 14 residues. Germline CDR1 and CDR2: DFQATT and SNEGSKA (reference sequence). The CDR3, as DNA: TGCAGTGCGCTACAGGGGGCGGTAGATCAGCCCCAGCATTTT. As protein: CSALQGAVDQPQHF.

The chain couples TRBV27 to TRBJ2-3, with 8 nucleotides matching TRBD1. The junction had 8 bases not matched to a gene; V was cut back by 5 bases and J by 1 base. CDR1 is MNHEY and CDR2 is SMNVEV in the germline V gene (reference sequence). CDR3 length: 16 residues. This chain's CDR3 is CASSTIAGQGTDTQYF. In DNA, the CDR3 is TGTGCCAGCAGTACTATTGCGGGACAGGGCACAGATACGCAGTATTTT.

V and J are TRBV21-1 and TRBJ1-1; TRBD1 is taken as the D call from the table, unchecked against the DNA. TRBV21-1 is labeled a pseudogene. The CDR3 runs 17 residues. The CDR3 coding sequence is TGTGCCAGCAGCAAAGAAAGGGGGGACAGGGGGGCCACTGAAGCTTTCTTT. Its protein is CASSKERGDRGATEAFF.

The V call is TRBV5-1, the J call TRBJ2-1, with 15 nucleotides matching TRBD2. CDR1 and CDR2 from the germline V gene are SGHRS and YFSETQ. There are 17 residues in the CDR3. The ends lost 4 bases at V and 7 bases at J; junction bases unmatched: 9. CDR3 in DNA: TGCGCCAGCAGCCCGGGACTAGCGGGGGGAGAGATGAATGAGCAGTTCTTC. Encoded protein: CASSPGLAGGEMNEQFF.

The chain employs TRBV20-1 and TRBJ2-3, with D possibly being TRBD2 (7 bases). Germline V lookup: CDR1 DFQATT, CDR2 SNEGSKA (reference sequence). The CDR3 is 16 residues long. V shed 0 bases and J shed 2 bases, with 15 bases lying between them. CDR3 coding DNA: TGCAGTGCTAGAGATAGAGTGGGGGGGCCCACAGATACGCAGTATTTT. Its protein is CSARDRVGGPTDTQYF.

The rearrangement uses TRBV9 and TRBJ2-3; no firm D call. V shed 0 bases and J shed 0 bases, with 8 bases lying between them. The CDR3 runs to 15 residues. From germline, CDR1 is SGDLS and CDR2 YYNGEE. The CDR3 region is CASSVGLMSTDTQYF. The CDR3 DNA follows: TGTGCCAGCAGCGTAGGACTTATGAGCACAGATACGCAGTATTTT.

The chain is built from TRBV7-2 and TRBJ2-4, with a tentative D call TRBD2 (6 bases). The DNA end is a closer match to TRBJ2-7, so the J assignment may be wrong. The CDR3 contains 14 residues. Germline V gene sequence: CDR1 SGHTA, CDR2 FQGNSA. As DNA, the CDR3 is TGTGCCAGCAGCTTAGAGCGGGCGTACTACGAGCAGTACTTC. This translates into CASSLERAYYEQYF.

The chain employs TRBV12-3 or TRBV12-4 and TRBJ2-4; D not certain. The better agreement between TRBJ2-7 and the DNA end casts doubt on the J call. The CDR3 runs to 14 residues. The CDR3 nucleotides read TGTGCCAGCAGTTTGAACATCCCCCCCTACGAGCAGTACTTC. Amino acids: CASSLNIPPYEQYF.

The rearrangement links TRBV6-5 to TRBJ1-2, with 7 bases matching TRBD1. CDR3 length: 16 residues. The V and J ends lost 7 bases and 0 bases, in that order; junction bases with no gene match: 11. CDR1 and CDR2 (germline): MNHEY, SVGAGI. The CDR3 region is CASKRQGPPANYGYTF. The CDR3 DNA sequence: TGTGCCAGCAAGAGACAGGGACCCCCTGCTAACTATGGCTACACCTTC.